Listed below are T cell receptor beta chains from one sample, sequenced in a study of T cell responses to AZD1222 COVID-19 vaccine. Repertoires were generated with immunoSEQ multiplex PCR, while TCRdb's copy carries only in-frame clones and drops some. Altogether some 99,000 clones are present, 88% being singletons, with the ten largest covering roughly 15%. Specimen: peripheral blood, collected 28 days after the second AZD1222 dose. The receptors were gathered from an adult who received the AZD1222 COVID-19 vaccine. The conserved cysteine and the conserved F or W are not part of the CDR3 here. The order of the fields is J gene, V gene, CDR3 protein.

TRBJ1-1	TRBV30	AWSFIGYTEAF
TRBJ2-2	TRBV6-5	ASNIGREELF
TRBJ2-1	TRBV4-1	ASSQTKGGTEVGQF
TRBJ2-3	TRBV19	ASSRSGVSTDTQY
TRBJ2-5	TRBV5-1	ASSLAGGQETQY
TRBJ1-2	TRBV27	ASSFLDSRGYT
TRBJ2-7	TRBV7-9	ASTHLSQGLWSYEQY
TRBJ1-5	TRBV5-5	ASSFASNQPQH
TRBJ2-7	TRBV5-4	ASSSAGRVYEQY
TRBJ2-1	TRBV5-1	ASSSTVTLAGGSYNEQF
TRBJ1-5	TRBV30	AWSVRAGGSQPQH
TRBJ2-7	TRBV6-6	ASSYYGAEQY
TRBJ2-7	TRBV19	ASSAQSSSYEQY
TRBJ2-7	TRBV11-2	ASSLDPAGVYEQY
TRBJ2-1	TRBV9	ASSVGGLGYNEQF
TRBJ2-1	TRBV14	ASSQGIEGSSYNEQF
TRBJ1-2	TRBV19	ASSGQGVYGYT
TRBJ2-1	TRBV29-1	SVGGRNEQF
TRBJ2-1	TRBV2	ASSRDYHNEQF
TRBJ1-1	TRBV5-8	ASSLWLLRNTEAF
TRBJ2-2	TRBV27	ASSFSGSGELF
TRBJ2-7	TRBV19	ASSIISGEGYEQY
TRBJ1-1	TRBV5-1	ASRRGVSTNTEAF
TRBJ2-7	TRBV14	ASSQRGARISYEQY
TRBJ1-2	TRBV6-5	ASSYRQGYGYT
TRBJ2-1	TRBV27	ASSGLGGGNEQF
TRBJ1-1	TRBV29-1	SGITGQMNTEAF
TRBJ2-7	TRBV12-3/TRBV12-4	ASSWGGEQY
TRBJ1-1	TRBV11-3	ASSLTPDEAF
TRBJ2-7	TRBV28	ATEGGLAVREQY
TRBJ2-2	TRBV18	ASSPRQGSNTGELF
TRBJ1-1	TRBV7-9	ASSSQVPMNTEAF
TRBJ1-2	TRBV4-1	ASSQEQGSAFGYT
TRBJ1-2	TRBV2	ASSGFGTGFGYT
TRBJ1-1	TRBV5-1	ASSLQDLNTEAF
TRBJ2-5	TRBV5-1	ASSTDRAEETQY
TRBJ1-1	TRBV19	ASSPSRQFTEAF